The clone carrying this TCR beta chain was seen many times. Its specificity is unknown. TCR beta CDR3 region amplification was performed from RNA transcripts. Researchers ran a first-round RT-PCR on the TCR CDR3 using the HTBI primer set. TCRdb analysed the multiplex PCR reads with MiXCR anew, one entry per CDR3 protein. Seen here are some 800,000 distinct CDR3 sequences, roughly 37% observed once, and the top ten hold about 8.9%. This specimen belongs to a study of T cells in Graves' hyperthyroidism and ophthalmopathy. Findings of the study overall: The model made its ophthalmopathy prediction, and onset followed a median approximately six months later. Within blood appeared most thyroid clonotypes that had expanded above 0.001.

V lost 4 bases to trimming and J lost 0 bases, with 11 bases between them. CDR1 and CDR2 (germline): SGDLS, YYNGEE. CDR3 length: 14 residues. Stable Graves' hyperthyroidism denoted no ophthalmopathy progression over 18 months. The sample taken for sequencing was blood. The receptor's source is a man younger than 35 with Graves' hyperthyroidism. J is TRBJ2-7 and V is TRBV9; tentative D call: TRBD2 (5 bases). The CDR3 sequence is CASSFRRDSYEQYF. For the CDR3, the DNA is TGTGCCAGCAGCTTTCGACGGGACTCCTACGAGCAGTACTTC. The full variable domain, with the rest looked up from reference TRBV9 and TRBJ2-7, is DSGVTQTPKHLITATGQRVTLRCSPRSGDLSVYWYQQSLDQGLQFLIQYYNGEERAKGNILERFSAQQFPDLHSELNLSSLELGDSALYFCASSFRRDSYEQYFGPGTRLTVT.